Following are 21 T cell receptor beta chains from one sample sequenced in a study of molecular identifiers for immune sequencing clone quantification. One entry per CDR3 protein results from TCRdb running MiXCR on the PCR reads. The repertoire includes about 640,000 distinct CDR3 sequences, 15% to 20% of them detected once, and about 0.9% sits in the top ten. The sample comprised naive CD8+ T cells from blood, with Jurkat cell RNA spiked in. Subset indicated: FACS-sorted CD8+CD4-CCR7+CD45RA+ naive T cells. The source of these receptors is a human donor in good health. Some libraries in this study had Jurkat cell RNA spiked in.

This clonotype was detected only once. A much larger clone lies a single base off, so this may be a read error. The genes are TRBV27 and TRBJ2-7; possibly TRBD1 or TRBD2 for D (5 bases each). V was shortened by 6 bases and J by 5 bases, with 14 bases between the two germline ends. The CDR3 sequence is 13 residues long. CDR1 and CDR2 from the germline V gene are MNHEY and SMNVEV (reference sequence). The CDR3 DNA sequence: TGTGCCAGCAGGAGGGCAGGGACGGACGAGCAGTACTTC. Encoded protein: CASRRAGTDEQYF.

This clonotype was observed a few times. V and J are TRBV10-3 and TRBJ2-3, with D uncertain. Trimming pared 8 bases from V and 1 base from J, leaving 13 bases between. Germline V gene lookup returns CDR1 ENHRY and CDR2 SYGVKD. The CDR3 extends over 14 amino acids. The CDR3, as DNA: TGTGCCATCTCTGGGCCCCTCGGCACAGATACGCAGTATTTT. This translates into CAISGPLGTDTQYF.

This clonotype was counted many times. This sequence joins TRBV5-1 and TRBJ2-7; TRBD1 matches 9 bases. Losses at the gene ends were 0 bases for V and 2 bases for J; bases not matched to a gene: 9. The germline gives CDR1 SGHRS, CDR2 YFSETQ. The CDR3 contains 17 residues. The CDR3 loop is CASSLGTGGALTYEQYF. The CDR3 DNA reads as TGCGCCAGCAGCTTGGGCACAGGGGGCGCGTTGACCTACGAGCAGTACTTC.

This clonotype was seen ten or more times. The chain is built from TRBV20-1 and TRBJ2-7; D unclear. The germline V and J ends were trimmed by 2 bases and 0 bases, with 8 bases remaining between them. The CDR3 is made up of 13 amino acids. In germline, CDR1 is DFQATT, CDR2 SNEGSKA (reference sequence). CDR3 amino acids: CSARPVSSYEQYF. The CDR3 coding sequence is TGCAGTGCTAGACCGGTCAGCTCCTACGAGCAGTACTTC.

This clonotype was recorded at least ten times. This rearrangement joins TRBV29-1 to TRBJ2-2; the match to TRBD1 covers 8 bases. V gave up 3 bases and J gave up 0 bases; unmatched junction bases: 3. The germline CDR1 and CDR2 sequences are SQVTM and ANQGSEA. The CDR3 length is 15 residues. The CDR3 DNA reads TGCAGCGTTGACGGGACAGGTTCGAACACCGGGGAGCTGTTTTTT. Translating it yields CSVDGTGSNTGELFF.

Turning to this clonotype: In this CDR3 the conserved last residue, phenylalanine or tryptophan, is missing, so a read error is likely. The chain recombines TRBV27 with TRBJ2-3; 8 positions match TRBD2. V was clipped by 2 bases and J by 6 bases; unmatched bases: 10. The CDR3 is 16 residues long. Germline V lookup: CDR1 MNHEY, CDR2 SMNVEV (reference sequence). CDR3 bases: TGTGCCAGCAGTTTACAACCAGCGGGAGCGGCGGATACGCAGTATTCT. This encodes CASSLQPAGAADTQYS.

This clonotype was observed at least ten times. In DNA, the CDR3 is TGTGCCAGCGGAGGGGAGGTGTACGAGCAGTACTTC. As protein: CASGGEVYEQYF. The chain joins TRBV6-6 to TRBJ2-7; maybe TRBD2 (6 bases). The CDR3 length is 12 residues. The germline gives CDR1 MNHNY, CDR2 SVGAGI (reference sequence). V was clipped by 8 bases and J by 4 bases, with 12 bases between them.

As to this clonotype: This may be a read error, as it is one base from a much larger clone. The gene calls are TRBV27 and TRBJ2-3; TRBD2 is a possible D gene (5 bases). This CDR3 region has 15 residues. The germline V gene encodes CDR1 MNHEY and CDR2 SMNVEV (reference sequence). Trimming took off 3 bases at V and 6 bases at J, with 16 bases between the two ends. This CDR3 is CASSFNARSGDTQYF. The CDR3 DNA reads TGTGCCAGCAGTTTTAACGCACGGTCGGGGGATACGCAGTATTTT.

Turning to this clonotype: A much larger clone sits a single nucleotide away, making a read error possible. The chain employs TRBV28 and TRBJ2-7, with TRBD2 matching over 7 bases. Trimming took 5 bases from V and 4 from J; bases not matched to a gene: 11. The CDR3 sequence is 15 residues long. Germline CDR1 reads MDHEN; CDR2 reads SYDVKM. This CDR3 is CASSKQATAGYEQYF. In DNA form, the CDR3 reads TGTGCCAGCAGTAAACAGGCGACAGCGGGATACGAGCAGTACTTC.

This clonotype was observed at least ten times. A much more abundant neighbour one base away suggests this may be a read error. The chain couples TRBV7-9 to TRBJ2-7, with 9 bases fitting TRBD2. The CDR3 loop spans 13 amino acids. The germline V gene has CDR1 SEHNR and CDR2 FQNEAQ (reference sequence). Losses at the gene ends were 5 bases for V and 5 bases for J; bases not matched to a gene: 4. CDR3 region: CASSPGTSNEQYF. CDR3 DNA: TGTGCCAGCAGCCCCGGGACTAGCAACGAGCAGTACTTC.

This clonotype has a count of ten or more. The CDR3 here is CASSSVGLPSSYEQYF. The CDR3, as DNA: TGTGCCAGCAGCTCCGTCGGACTCCCCAGCTCCTACGAGCAGTACTTC. The chain carries TRBV5-6 and TRBJ2-7; a possible D gene is TRBD2 (5 bases). Germline CDR1 is SGHDT and CDR2 is YYEEEE. The V end was cut by 3 bases, the J end by 0 bases, with 16 bases between. The length of the CDR3 is 16 residues.

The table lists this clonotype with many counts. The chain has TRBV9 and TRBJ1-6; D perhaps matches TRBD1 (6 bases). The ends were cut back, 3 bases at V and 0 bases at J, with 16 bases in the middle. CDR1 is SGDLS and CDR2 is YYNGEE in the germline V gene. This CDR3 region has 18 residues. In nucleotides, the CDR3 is TGTGCCAGCAGCGGACAAACAGGGACCAGCTCCTATAATTCACCCCTCCACTTT. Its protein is CASSGQTGTSSYNSPLHF. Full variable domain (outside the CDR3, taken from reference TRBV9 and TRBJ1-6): DSGVTQTPKHLITATGQRVTLRCSPRSGDLSVYWYQQSLDQGLQFLIQYYNGEERAKGNILERFSAQQFPDLHSELNLSSLELGDSALYFCASSGQTGTSSYNSPLHFGNGTRLTVT.

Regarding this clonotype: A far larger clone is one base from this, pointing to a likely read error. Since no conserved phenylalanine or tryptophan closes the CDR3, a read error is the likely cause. CDR3 nucleotide sequence: TGTGCCAGCAGTCCCGCCCCCTACGAGCAGTACCTC. Encoded protein: CASSPAPYEQYL. The chain recombines TRBV27 with TRBJ2-7; no definite D call. The V end lost 5 bases, the J end lost 2 bases, and 7 bases lay between the germline ends. Germline V gene sequence: CDR1 MNHEY, CDR2 SMNVEV (reference sequence). This CDR3 region has 12 residues.

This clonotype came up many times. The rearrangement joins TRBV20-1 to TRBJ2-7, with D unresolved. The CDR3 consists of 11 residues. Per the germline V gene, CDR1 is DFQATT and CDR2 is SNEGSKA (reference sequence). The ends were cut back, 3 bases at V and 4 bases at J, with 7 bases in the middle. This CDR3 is CSARYNYEQYF. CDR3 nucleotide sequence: TGCAGTGCTAGGTACAATTACGAGCAGTACTTC.

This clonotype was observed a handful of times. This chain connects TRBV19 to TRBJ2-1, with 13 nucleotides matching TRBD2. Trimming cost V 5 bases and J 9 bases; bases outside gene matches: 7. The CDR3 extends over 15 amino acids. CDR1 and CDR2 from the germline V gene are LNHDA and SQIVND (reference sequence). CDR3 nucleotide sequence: TGTGCCAGTAGTGTACTAGCGGGAGGGCCAGGTGAGCAGTTCTTC. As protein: CASSVLAGGPGEQFF.

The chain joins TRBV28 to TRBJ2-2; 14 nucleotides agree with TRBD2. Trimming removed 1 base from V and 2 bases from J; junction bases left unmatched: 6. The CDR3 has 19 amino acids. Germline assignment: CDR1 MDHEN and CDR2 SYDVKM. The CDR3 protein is CASSLSGTSGSPNTGELFF. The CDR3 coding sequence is TGTGCCAGCAGTTTATCCGGGACTAGCGGGAGTCCCAACACCGGGGAGCTGTTTTTT.

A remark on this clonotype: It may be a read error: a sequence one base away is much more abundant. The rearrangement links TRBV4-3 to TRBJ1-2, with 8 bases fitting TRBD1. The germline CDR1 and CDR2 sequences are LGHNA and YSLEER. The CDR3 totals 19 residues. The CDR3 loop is CASSQDLPGQGLPKYGYTF. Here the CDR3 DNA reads TGCGCCAGCAGCCAAGACCTCCCCGGACAGGGCCTTCCTAAATATGGCTACACCTTC.

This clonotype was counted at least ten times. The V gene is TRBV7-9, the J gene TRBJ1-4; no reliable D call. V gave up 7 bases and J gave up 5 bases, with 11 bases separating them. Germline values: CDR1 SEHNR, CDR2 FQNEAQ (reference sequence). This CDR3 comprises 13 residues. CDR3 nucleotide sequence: TGTGCCAGCAACCCTCCAGGAAATGAAAAACTGTTTTTT. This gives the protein CASNPPGNEKLFF.

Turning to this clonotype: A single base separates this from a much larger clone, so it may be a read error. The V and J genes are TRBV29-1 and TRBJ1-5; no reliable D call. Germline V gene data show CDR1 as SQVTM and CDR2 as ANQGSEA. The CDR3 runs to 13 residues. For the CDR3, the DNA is TGCAGCGTTGAAGCAGGTAGCAATCGGCCCCAGCATTTT. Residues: CSVEAGSNRPQHF.

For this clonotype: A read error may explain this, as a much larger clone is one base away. DNA of the CDR3: TGCGCCAGCAGCCAAGATACTACTAGCGGGGGTAGCTACAATGGGCAGTTCTTC. It is translated as CASSQDTTSGGSYNGQFF. The rearrangement links TRBV4-1 to TRBJ2-1, with 11 bases that match TRBD2. CDR1 is MGHRA and CDR2 is YSYEKL in the germline V gene. CDR3 size: 18 residues.

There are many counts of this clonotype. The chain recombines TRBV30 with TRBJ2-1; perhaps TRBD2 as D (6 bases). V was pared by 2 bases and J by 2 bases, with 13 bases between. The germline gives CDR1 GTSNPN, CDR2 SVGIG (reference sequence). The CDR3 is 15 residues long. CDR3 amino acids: CAWSFAGTPYNEQFF. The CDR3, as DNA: TGTGCCTGGAGTTTTGCGGGGACTCCCTACAATGAGCAGTTCTTC.